This TCR beta chain was identified in a study of control samples from healthy donors and cancer patients. Profiled with immunoSEQ multiplex PCR; TCRdb holds only in-frame clones, not every one. The table records fewer than 100,000 clones, roughly four fifths of them present only once. Trimming took 5 bases from V and 0 from J, leaving 14 bases between them. Germline V gene lookup returns CDR1 LNHDA and CDR2 SQIVND (reference sequence). The CDR3 runs to 16 residues. The sequence was obtained from a woman aged 55 to 70 in good health. The source material was blood. This chain links TRBV19 with TRBJ1-5; D gene uncertain. The CDR3 here is CASSPPAGYSNQPQHF. The CDR3 DNA reads as TGTGCCAGTAGTCCTCCCGCGGGCTATAGCAATCAGCCCCAGCATTTT.